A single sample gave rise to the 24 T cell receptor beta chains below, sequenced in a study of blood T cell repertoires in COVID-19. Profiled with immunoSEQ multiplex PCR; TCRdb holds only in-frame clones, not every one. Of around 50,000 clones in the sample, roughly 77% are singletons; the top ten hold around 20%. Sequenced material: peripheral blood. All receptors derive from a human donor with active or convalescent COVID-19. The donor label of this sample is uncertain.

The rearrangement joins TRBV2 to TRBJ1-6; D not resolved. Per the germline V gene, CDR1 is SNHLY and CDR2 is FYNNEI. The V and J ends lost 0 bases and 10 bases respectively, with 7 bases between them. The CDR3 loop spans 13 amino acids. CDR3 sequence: CASSEAILSPLHF. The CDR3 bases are TGTGCCAGCAGTGAAGCTATCCTATCACCCCTCCACTTT.

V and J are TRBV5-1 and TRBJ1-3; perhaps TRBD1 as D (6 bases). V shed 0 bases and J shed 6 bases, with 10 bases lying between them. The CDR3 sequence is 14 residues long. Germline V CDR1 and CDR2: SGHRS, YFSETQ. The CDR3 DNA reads TGCGCCAGCAGCTTGGACAGGGCGACAAACACCATATATTTT. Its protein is CASSLDRATNTIYF.

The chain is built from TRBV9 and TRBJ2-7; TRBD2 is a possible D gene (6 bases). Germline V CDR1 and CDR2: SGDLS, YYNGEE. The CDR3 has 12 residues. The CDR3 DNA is TGTGCGTCATCGGGGGTCACCTACGAGCAGTACTTC. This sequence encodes CASSGVTYEQYF.

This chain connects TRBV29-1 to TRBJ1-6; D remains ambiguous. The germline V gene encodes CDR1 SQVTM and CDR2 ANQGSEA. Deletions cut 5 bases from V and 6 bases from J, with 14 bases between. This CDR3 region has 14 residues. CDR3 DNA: TGCAGCGTTATGGAGTCCACTTTTAATTCACCCCTCCACTTT. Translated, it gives CSVMESTFNSPLHF. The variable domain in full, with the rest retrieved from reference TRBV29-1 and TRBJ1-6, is SAVISQKPSRDICQRGTSLTIQCQVDSQVTMMFWYRQQPGQSLTLIATANQGSEATYESGFVIDKFPISRPNLTFSTLTVSNMSPEDSSIYLCSVMESTFNSPLHFGNGTRLTVT.

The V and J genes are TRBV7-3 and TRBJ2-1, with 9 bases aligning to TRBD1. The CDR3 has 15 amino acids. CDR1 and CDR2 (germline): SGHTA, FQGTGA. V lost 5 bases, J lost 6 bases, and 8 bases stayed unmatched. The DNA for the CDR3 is TGTGCCAGCAGCCCCGGACAGGGGATCGGCAATGAGCAGTTCTTC. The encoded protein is CASSPGQGIGNEQFF.

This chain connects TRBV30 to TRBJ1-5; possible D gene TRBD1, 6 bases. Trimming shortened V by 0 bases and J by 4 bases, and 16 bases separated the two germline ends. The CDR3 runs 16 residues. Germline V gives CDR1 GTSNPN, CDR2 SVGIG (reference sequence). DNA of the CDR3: TGTGCCTGGAGTGTACAGGGAGTATCGAAGAATCAGCCCCAGCATTTT. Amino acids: CAWSVQGVSKNQPQHF.

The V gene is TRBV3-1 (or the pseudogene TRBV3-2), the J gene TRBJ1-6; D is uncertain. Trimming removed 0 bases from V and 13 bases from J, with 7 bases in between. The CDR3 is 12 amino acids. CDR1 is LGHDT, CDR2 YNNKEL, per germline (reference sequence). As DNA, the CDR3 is TGTGCCAGCAGCCAAGATAGAGGTCCCCTCCACTTT. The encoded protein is CASSQDRGPLHF.

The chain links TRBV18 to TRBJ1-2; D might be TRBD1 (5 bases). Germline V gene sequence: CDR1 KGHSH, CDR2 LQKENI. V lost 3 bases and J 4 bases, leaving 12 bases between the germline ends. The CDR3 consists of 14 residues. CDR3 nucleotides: TGTGCCAGCTCACCCGATCAGGGTTTCTATGGCTACACCTTC. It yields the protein CASSPDQGFYGYTF.

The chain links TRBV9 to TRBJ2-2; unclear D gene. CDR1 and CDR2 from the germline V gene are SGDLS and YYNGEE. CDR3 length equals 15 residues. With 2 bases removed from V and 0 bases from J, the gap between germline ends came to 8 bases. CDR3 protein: CASSVSPTNTGELFF. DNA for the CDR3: TGTGCCAGCAGCGTGAGCCCTACGAACACCGGGGAGCTGTTTTTT.

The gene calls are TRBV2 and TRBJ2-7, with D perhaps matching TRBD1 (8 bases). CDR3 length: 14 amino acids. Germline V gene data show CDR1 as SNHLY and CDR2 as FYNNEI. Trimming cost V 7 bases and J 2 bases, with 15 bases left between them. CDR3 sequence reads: CASNPQGGTYEQYF. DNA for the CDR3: TGTGCCAGCAACCCACAGGGGGGGACCTACGAGCAGTACTTC.

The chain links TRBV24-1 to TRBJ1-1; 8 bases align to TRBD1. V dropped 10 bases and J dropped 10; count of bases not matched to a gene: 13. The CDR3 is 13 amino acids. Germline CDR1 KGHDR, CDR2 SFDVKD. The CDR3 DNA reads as TGTGCCACAGGTGCCAGGGGGCGGACGGGAGCTTTCTTT. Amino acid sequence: CATGARGRTGAFF.

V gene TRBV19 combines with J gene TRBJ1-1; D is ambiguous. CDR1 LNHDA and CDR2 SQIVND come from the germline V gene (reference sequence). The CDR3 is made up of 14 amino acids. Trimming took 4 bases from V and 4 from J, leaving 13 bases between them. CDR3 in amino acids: CASSTSTKTTEAFF. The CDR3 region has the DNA TGTGCCAGTAGTACCTCTACTAAGACCACTGAAGCTTTCTTT.

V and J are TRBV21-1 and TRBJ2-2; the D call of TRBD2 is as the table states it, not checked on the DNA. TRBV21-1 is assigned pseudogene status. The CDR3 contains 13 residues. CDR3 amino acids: CASREAGTGELFF. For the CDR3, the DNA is TGTGCCAGTCGGGAGGCGGGCACCGGGGAGCTGTTTTTT.

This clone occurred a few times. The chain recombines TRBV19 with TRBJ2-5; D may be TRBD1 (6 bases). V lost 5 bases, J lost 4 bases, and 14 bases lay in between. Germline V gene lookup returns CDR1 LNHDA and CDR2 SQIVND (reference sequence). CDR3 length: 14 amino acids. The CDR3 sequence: CASSEGQGLETQYF. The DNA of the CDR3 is TGTGCCAGTAGTGAAGGGCAGGGGTTAGAGACCCAGTACTTC.

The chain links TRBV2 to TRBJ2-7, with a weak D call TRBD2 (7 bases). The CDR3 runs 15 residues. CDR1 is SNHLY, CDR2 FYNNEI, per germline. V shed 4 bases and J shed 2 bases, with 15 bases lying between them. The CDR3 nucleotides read TGTGCCAGCAGTGTTGGCGGGGGCAGAGCCTACGAGCAGTACTTC. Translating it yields CASSVGGGRAYEQYF.

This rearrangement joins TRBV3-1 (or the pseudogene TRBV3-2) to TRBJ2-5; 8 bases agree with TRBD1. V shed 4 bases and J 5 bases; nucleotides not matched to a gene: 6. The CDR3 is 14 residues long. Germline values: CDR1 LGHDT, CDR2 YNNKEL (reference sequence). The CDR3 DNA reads TGTGCCAGCAGCCCCTCAGGGGGCATGGAGACCCAGTACTTC. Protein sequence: CASSPSGGMETQYF.

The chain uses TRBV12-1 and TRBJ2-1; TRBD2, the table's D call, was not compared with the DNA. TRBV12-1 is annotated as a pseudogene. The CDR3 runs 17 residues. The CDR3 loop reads CANPGQALAGGPNEQFF. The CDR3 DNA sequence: TGTGCCAACCCGGGACAGGCGCTAGCGGGAGGGCCAAATGAGCAGTTCTTC.

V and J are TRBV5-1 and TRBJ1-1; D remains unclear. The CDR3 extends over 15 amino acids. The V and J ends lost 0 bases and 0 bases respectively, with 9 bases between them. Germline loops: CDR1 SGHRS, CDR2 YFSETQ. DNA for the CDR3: TGCGCCAGCAGCTTGGCAGGACTTATGAACACTGAAGCTTTCTTT. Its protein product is CASSLAGLMNTEAFF.

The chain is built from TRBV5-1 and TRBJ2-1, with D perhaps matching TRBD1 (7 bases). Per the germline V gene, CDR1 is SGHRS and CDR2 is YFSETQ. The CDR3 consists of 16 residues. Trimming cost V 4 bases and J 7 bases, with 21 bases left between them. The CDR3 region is CASSGGTAWIVNEQFF. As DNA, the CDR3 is TGCGCCAGCAGCGGGGGGACAGCATGGATAGTTAATGAGCAGTTCTTC.

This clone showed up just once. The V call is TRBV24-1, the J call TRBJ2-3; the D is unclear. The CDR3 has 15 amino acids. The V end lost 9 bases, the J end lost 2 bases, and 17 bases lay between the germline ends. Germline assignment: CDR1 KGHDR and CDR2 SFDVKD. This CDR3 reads CATSSRATFTDTQYF. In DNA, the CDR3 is TGTGCCACCTCTTCGCGCGCAACCTTCACAGATACGCAGTATTTT.

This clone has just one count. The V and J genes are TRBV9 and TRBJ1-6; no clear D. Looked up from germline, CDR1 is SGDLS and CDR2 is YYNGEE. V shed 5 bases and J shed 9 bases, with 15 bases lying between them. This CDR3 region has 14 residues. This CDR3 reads CASSDHGGSSPLHF. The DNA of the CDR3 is TGTGCCAGCAGTGACCACGGAGGGAGTTCACCCCTCCACTTT.

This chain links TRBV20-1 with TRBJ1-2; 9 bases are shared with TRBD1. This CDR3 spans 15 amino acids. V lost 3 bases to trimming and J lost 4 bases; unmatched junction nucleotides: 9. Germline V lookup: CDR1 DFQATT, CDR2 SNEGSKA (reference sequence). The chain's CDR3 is CSASTGGVIFYGYTF. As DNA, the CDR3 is TGCAGTGCTAGTACAGGGGGCGTTATCTTCTATGGCTACACCTTC.

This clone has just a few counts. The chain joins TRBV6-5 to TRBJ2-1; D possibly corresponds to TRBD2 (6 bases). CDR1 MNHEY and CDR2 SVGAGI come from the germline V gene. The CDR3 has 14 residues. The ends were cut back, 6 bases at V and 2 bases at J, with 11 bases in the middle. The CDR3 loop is CASSASATYNEQFF. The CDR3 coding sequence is TGTGCCAGCAGCGCTAGCGCCACCTACAATGAGCAGTTCTTC.

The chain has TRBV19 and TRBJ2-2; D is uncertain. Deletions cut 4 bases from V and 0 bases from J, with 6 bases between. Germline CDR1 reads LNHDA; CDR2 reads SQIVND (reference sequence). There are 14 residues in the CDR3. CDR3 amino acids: CASSTATNTGELFF. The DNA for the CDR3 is TGTGCCAGTAGTACCGCGACGAACACCGGGGAGCTGTTTTTT.